One and the same sample provided the 8 T cell receptor beta chains below, sequenced in a study of Graves' ophthalmopathy and Graves' hyperthyroidism. The authors amplified TCR beta CDR3 regions from RNA transcripts. The library came from an HTBI-primed first-round RT-PCR and a second-round multiplex PCR. MiXCR, run by TCRdb on the multiplex PCR reads, gives a single entry per CDR3 protein. The table lists some 1.1 million distinct CDR3 sequences, 35% to 40% of them singletons. Sequencing was performed on peripheral blood or thyroid tissue (not recorded which). These receptors were taken from an adult man with Graves' hyperthyroidism.

This clonotype came up many times. The chain links TRBV7-2 to TRBJ1-2; possible D gene TRBD1, 5 bases. The CDR3 loop spans 17 amino acids. The V gene's germline CDR1 is SGHTA and CDR2 FQGNSA. Trimming took 2 bases from V and 2 from J, leaving 18 bases between them. CDR3 region: CASSLYAAGQDNYGYTF. CDR3 DNA sequence: TGTGCCAGCAGCTTATATGCAGCAGGGCAGGACAACTATGGCTACACCTTC.

This clonotype was observed many times. The chain is built from TRBV12-3 or TRBV12-4 and TRBJ2-5; D possibly corresponds to TRBD1 (6 bases). This CDR3 spans 14 amino acids. The V end lost 2 bases, the J end lost 2 bases, and 9 bases lay between the germline ends. This CDR3 reads CASSLITGQETQYF. The DNA for the CDR3 is TGTGCCAGCAGTTTAATTACAGGGCAAGAGACCCAGTACTTC.

This clonotype appeared many times. The J gene is TRBJ2-2, the V gene TRBV9; D is possibly TRBD1 or TRBD2 (6 bases each). The CDR3 is 12 amino acids. V lost 4 bases to trimming and J lost 14 bases, with 15 bases between them. Germline values: CDR1 SGDLS, CDR2 YYNGEE. The DNA of the CDR3 is TGTGCCAGCAGCCAGAGTGGGGGGCCCCTGTTTTTT. Amino acids: CASSQSGGPLFF.

This rearrangement joins TRBV29-1 to TRBJ2-7; either TRBD1 or TRBD2 may supply D (6 bases each). This CDR3 comprises 14 residues. Germline-derived CDR1 and CDR2 are SQVTM and ANQGSEA. V lost 5 bases, J lost 3 bases, and 17 bases lay in between. The CDR3 spells CSVTIQGGHYEQYF. The CDR3 DNA sequence: TGCAGCGTTACCATACAGGGAGGCCACTACGAGCAGTACTTC.

J is TRBJ1-5 and V is TRBV9; D is uncertain. The CDR3 has 14 amino acids. V was clipped by 5 bases and J by 3 bases, with 12 bases between them. The germline gives CDR1 SGDLS, CDR2 YYNGEE. The CDR3 loop reads CASSGGGPNQPQHF. The CDR3 DNA follows: TGTGCCAGCAGTGGAGGCGGGCCCAATCAGCCCCAGCATTTT.

This clonotype appeared a single time. This rearrangement joins TRBV20-1 to TRBJ2-5; D may match TRBD1 or TRBD2 (5 bases each). The CDR3 totals 12 residues. CDR1 and CDR2 (germline): DFQATT, SNEGSKA (reference sequence). V lost 5 bases, J lost 7 bases, and 14 bases lay in between. Written as DNA, the CDR3 is TGCAGTGCTGACCGGGGCCCAGGGACCCAGTACTTC. Protein product: CSADRGPGTQYF.

CDR3 residues: CATRRPGLAAYEQYF. The CDR3 DNA reads TGTGCCACCAGACGCCCGGGACTGGCTGCCTACGAGCAGTACTTC. V and J are TRBV24-1 and TRBJ2-7; TRBD2 might be the D (6 bases). Trimming took 7 bases from V and 2 from J, leaving 17 bases between them. Germline CDR1 reads KGHDR; CDR2 reads SFDVKD. This CDR3 has 15 residues.

This clonotype occurred many times. The chain employs TRBV7-9 and TRBJ2-5; the match to TRBD1 covers 8 bases. The J segment lost 5 bases and the V segment lost 0 bases, leaving 5 bases of the junction unmatched. Per the germline V gene, CDR1 is SEHNR and CDR2 is FQNEAQ (reference sequence). The CDR3 loop spans 15 amino acids. CDR3 amino acids: CASSLAGQGLETQYF. The CDR3 DNA sequence: TGTGCCAGCAGCTTAGCAGGACAGGGCCTCGAGACCCAGTACTTC.